This passage covers 13 T cell receptor beta chains from one sample sequenced in a study of shared clonotypes between healthy human individuals. It was CD45RO-negative cells, positively selected for CCR7, that made up naive CD8 cells, with terminally differentiated effector memory CD45RA+ cells excluded. Some clones are missing from TCRdb's copy, which holds only in-frame ones; the method was immunoSEQ multiplex PCR. The sample lists 550,000 to 650,000 clones, about 96% seen once, with about 0.12% in the top ten. Sequencing was performed on naive CD8+ T cells sorted from blood. The receptors were sampled from a woman aged 25 to 39 in good health.

The chain combines TRBV13 with TRBJ2-1; 8 nucleotides match TRBD2. The CDR3 is made up of 15 amino acids. J lost 4 bases, V lost 3 bases, and 5 bases had no gene match. Germline loops: CDR1 PRHDT, CDR2 FYEKMQ (reference sequence). CDR3 sequence reads: CASSFPAGGYNEQFF. CDR3 bases: TGTGCCAGCAGCTTTCCGGCGGGAGGATACAATGAGCAGTTCTTC.

V gene TRBV13 combines with J gene TRBJ2-5; D uncertain. This CDR3 comprises 11 residues. CDR1 is PRHDT, CDR2 FYEKMQ, per germline (reference sequence). The germline V and J ends were trimmed by 1 base and 5 bases, with 2 bases remaining between them. As DNA, the CDR3 is TGTGCCAGCAGCTTAGTGGAGACCCAGTACTTC. Its protein product is CASSLVETQYF. The complete variable domain, with remaining parts taken from reference TRBV13 and TRBJ2-5, reads AAGVIQSPRHLIKEKRETATLKCYPIPRHDTVYWYQQGPGQDPQFLISFYEKMQSDKGSIPDRFSAQQFSDYHSELNMSSLELGDSALYFCASSLVETQYFGPGTRLLVL.

The rearrangement uses TRBV7-5 and TRBJ2-1; the table's D call of TRBD2 was not tested on the DNA. TRBV7-5 is a documented pseudogene. This CDR3 region has 16 residues. This CDR3 reads CVRSSKLAGGPDEQFF. Written as DNA, the CDR3 is TGTGTCAGAAGCTCAAAACTAGCGGGAGGGCCAGATGAGCAGTTCTTC.

This chain connects TRBV13 to TRBJ1-6, with TRBD1 matching over 9 bases. The ends lost 5 bases at V and 7 bases at J; junction bases unmatched: 6. The CDR3 length is 15 residues. CDR1 is PRHDT, CDR2 FYEKMQ, per germline (reference sequence). The CDR3 reads CASSDRGTGNSPLHF. CDR3 nucleotides: TGTGCCAGCAGCGACAGGGGGACCGGGAATTCACCCCTCCACTTT.

The V call is TRBV7-5, the J call TRBJ2-4. TRBV7-5 is a documented pseudogene. The CDR3 is 19 residues long. The CDR3 reads CVRSLARHSERLAKNIQYF. CDR3 DNA sequence: TGTGTCAGAAGCTTAGCGCGTCACAGCGAAAGACTAGCCAAAAACATTCAGTACTTC.

V usage is TRBV28 and J usage is TRBJ2-5, with D unresolved. Trimming removed 10 bases from V and 3 bases from J, with 18 bases in between. The CDR3 spans 14 residues. Germline V gene lookup returns CDR1 MDHEN and CDR2 SYDVKM. Here the CDR3 DNA reads TGTGCCACCAACCCCGCCCCCGAGGAAGAGACCCAGTACTTC. Protein product: CATNPAPEEETQYF.

This clone appeared a few times. The chain has TRBV7-8 and TRBJ2-6, with a possible D match to TRBD2 (5 bases). The CDR3 totals 17 residues. Trimming removed 5 bases at V and 0 bases at J, with 14 bases between. Per the germline V gene, CDR1 is SGHVS and CDR2 is FQNEAQ. CDR3 sequence: CASSLGTGNSGANVLTF. The CDR3 nucleotides are TGTGCCAGCAGCCTAGGTACGGGGAACTCTGGGGCCAACGTCCTGACTTTC.

This chain uses TRBV30 with TRBJ1-2, with 10 bases that match TRBD1. Trimming removed 5 bases from V and 4 bases from J; junction bases left unmatched: 10. This CDR3 contains 15 residues. The germline V gene encodes CDR1 GTSNPN and CDR2 SVGIG (reference sequence). This chain's CDR3 is CAWAGGTGDPYGYTF. Written as DNA, the CDR3 is TGTGCCTGGGCCGGCGGGACAGGGGATCCCTATGGCTACACCTTC.

V is TRBV19 and J is TRBJ2-3, with 8 positions matching TRBD2. Germline CDR1 and CDR2: LNHDA and SQIVND (reference sequence). CDR3 size: 17 residues. The ends lost 3 bases at V and 4 bases at J; junction bases unmatched: 12. Written as DNA, the CDR3 is TGTGCCAGTAGTATGGGGAGCGGGAGTGGGTTGGCAGATACGCAGTATTTT. This encodes CASSMGSGSGLADTQYF. Drawing the rest from reference TRBV19 and TRBJ2-3, the complete variable domain is DGGITQSPKYLFRKEGQNVTLSCEQNLNHDAMYWYRQDPGQGLRLIYYSQIVNDFQKGDIAEGYSVSREKKESFPLTVTSAQKNPTAFYLCASSMGSGSGLADTQYFGPGTRLTVL.

This clone was recorded once. The chain carries TRBV5-6 and TRBJ2-7; either TRBD1 or TRBD2 may supply D (5 bases each). The CDR3 is 15 residues long. The V end was cut by 3 bases, the J end by 2 bases, with 15 bases between. The germline gives CDR1 SGHDT, CDR2 YYEEEE. CDR3 in amino acids: CASSSGQGKTYEQYF. In nucleotides, the CDR3 is TGTGCCAGCAGCTCGGGGCAGGGAAAGACCTACGAGCAGTACTTC.

V is TRBV21-1 and J is TRBJ1-6; TRBD1, the table's D call, was not compared with the DNA. TRBV21-1 is listed as a pseudogene. CDR3 size: 16 residues. Written as DNA, the CDR3 is TGTGCCAGCAGCCGACCGAGGCGACAGGGCTATTCACCCCTCCACTTT. Translated: CASSRPRRQGYSPLHF.

The chain joins TRBV13 to TRBJ2-7; 11 bases agree with TRBD2. This CDR3 is built from 15 residues. The junction had 4 bases not matched to a gene; V was cut back by 1 base and J by 5 bases. Per the germline V gene, CDR1 is PRHDT and CDR2 is FYEKMQ (reference sequence). CDR3 loop: CASSLVAGGFHEQYF. DNA for the CDR3: TGTGCCAGCAGCTTAGTAGCGGGAGGGTTTCACGAGCAGTACTTC.

The rearrangement joins TRBV2 to TRBJ2-7; 8 positions match TRBD1. Losses at the gene ends were 6 bases for V and 2 bases for J; bases not matched to a gene: 6. CDR1 is SNHLY, CDR2 FYNNEI, per germline. The CDR3 is 14 residues long. CDR3 loop: CASSARGLTYEQYF. In nucleotides, the CDR3 is TGTGCCAGCAGCGCCAGGGGGCTGACCTACGAGCAGTACTTC.